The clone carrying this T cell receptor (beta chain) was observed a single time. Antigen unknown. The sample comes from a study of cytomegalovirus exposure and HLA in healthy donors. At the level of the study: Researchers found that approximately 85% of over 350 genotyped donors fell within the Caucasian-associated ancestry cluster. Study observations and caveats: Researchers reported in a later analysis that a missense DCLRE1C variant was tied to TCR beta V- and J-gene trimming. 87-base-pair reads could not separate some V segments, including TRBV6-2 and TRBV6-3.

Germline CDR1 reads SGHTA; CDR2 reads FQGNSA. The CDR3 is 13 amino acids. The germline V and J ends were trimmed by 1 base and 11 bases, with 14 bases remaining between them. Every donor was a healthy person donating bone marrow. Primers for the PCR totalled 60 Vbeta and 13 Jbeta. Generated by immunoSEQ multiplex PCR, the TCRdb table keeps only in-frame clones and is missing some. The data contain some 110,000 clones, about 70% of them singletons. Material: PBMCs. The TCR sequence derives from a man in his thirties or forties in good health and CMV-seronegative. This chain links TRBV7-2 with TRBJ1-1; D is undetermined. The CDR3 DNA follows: TGTGCCAGCAGCTTAGGGGCCGAAAGAACTGCTTTCTTT. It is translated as CASSLGAERTAFF.